This TCR beta chain was identified during a study of blood T cell repertoires in COVID-19. Looking at the study overall: Samples came from the United States, Italy and Spain, spanning acute and convalescent COVID-19. In each case, the material was cDNA or gDNA derived from T cells, B-cell-depleted T cells, or PBMCs.

This clone came up a few times. Germline V lookup: CDR1 SNHLY, CDR2 FYNNEI. The ends were cut back, 4 bases at V and 0 bases at J, with 4 bases in the middle. CDR3 length equals 12 residues. Under the authors' procedure: Scientists estimated how many nucleated cells there were by amplifying reference gene primers. TCRdb's copy holds only in-frame clones and misses some; the assay was immunoSEQ multiplex PCR. D and trimming come from the DNA, and the V and J calls and clone size come from that table. The top ten hold approximately 0.5% of the sample, which has about 200,000 clones, about 93% seen once.

The sample comprised peripheral blood. The clonotype originates from a man in his fifties or sixties with acute or convalescent COVID-19. The chain recombines TRBV2 with TRBJ2-7; D unclear. The CDR3, as DNA: TGTGCCAGCAGTGCGAGCTCCTACGAGCAGTACTTC. Translation gives CASSASSYEQYF.